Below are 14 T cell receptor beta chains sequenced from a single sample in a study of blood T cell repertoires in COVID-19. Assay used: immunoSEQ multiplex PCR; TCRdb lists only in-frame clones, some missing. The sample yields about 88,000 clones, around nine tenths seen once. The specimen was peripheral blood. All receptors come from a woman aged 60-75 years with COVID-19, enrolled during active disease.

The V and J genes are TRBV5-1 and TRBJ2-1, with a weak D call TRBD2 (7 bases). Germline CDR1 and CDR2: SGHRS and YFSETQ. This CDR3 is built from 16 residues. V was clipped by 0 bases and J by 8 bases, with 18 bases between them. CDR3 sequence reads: CASSLALAGALDEQFF. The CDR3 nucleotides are TGCGCCAGCAGCTTGGCCCTCGCGGGGGCATTAGATGAGCAGTTCTTC. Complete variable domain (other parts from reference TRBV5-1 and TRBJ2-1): KAGVTQTPRYLIKTRGQQVTLSCSPISGHRSVSWYQQTPGQGLQFLFEYFSETQRNKGNFPGRFSGRQFSNSRSEMNVSTLELGDSALYLCASSLALAGALDEQFFGPGTRLTVL.

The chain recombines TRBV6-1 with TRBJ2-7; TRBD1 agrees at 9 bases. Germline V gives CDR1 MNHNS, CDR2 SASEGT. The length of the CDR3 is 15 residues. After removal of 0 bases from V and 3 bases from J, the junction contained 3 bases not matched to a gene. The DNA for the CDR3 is TGTGCCAGCAGTGAAGCACAGGGGGCTAACTACGAGCAGTACTTC. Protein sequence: CASSEAQGANYEQYF.

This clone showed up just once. CDR3 amino acids: CASSLAQGKGYGYTF. Here the CDR3 DNA reads TGTGCCAGCAGCTTAGCGCAGGGGAAGGGCTATGGCTACACCTTC. This rearrangement joins TRBV7-6 to TRBJ1-2, with D perhaps matching TRBD1 (6 bases). CDR1 and CDR2 from the germline V gene are SGHVS and FNYEAQ. V was trimmed by 0 bases and J by 4 bases, leaving 12 bases between them. The CDR3 consists of 15 residues.

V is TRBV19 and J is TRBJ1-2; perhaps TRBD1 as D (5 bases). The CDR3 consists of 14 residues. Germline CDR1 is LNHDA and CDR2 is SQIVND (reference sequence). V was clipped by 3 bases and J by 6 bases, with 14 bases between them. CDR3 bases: TGTGCCAGTAGTATCATTGGGGGGGTCCATGGCTACACCTTC. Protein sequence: CASSIIGGVHGYTF.

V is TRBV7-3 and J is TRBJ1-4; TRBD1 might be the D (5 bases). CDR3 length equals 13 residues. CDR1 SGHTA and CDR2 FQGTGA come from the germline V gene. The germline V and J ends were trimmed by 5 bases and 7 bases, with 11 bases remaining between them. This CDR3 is CASSPGGGEKLFF. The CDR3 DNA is TGTGCCAGCAGCCCCGGGGGGGGTGAAAAACTGTTTTTT.

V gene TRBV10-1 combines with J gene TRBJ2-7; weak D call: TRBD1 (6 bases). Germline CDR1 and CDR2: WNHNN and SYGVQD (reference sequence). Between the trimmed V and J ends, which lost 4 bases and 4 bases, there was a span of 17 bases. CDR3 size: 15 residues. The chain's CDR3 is CASSGGTSGLYEQYF. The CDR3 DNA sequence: TGCGCCAGCAGTGGTGGGACATCCGGGCTTTACGAGCAGTACTTC.

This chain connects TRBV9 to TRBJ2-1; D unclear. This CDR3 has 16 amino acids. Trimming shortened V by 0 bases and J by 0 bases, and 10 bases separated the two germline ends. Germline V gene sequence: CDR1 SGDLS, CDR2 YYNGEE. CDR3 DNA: TGTGCCAGCAGCGTAGTGGTTTGGAGCTCCTACAATGAGCAGTTCTTC. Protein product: CASSVVVWSSYNEQFF.

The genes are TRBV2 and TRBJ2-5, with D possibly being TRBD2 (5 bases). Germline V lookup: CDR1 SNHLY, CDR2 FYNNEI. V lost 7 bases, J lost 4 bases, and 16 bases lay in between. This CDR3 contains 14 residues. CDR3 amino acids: CASNTRLTGETQYF. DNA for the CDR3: TGTGCCAGCAACACTAGGCTCACGGGAGAGACCCAGTACTTC.

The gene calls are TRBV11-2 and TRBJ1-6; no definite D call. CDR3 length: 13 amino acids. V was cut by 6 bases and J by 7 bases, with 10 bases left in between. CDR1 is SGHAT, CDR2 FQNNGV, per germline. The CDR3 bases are TGTGCCAGCAGTGAGACGGAGAATTCACCCCTCCACTTT. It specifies CASSETENSPLHF.

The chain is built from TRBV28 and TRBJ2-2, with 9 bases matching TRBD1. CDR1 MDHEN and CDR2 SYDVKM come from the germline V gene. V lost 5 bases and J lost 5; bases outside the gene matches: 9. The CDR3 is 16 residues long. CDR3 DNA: TGTGCCAGCAGTACCCCGGGACAGGGATTAACCGGGGAGCTGTTTTTT. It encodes CASSTPGQGLTGELFF. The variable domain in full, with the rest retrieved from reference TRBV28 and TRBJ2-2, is DVKVTQSSRYLVKRTGEKVFLECVQDMDHENMFWYRQDPGLGLRLIYFSYDVKMKEKGDIPEGYSVSREKKERFSLILESASTNQTSMYLCASSTPGQGLTGELFFGEGSRLTVL.

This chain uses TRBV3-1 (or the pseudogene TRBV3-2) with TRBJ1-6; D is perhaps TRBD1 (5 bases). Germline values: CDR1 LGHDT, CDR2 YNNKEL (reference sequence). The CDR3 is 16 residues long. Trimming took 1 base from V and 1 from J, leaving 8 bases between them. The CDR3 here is CASSQVGGSYNSPLHF. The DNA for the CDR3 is TGTGCCAGCAGCCAAGTGGGGGGGTCCTATAATTCACCCCTCCACTTT.

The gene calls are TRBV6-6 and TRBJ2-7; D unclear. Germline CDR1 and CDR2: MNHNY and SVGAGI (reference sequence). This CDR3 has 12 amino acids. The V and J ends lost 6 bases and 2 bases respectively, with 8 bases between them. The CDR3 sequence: CASRAETYEQYF. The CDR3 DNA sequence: TGTGCCAGCAGGGCGGAAACCTACGAGCAGTACTTC.

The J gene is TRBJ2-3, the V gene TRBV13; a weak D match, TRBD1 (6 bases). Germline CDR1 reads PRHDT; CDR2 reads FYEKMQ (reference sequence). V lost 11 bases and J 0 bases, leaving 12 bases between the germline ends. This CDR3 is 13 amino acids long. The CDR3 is CAFRQGSTDTQYF. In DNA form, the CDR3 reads TGTGCCTTCCGGCAGGGGAGCACAGATACGCAGTATTTT.

The CDR3 sequence is CASSLQGSGQPQHF. The CDR3 DNA is TGTGCCAGCAGCCTCCAGGGGTCGGGTCAGCCCCAGCATTTT. The chain has TRBV7-2 and TRBJ1-5; tentatively, D is TRBD1 (6 bases). CDR1 SGHTA and CDR2 FQGNSA come from the germline V gene. The CDR3 has 14 residues. V was pared by 5 bases and J by 6 bases, with 14 bases between.